This paragraph reports one T cell receptor (beta chain). This receptor's antigen is unknown. No much larger clone exists at a distance of one base, and base qualities are not known. Its CDR3 holds 15 amino acids, cysteine through phenylalanine. The only DNA kept is the CDR3, 45 bases in frame from the first base. From the germline V gene, CDR1 is MNHEY and CDR2 is SVGAGI. The data originate from a study of cytomegalovirus exposure and HLA in healthy donors listed by TCRdb under 2017. Some background on the complete study: According to an earlier analysis of 587 of the donors, some 180 million T cells yielded some 110 million unique TCR beta sequences and more than 250 Gb of sequence data. In addition to the first cohort of 666 subjects, a separate validation cohort of some 120 different subjects was used. High-throughput TCR immunosequencing, statistical association of individual TCRs with disease status, and machine learning were combined to predict cytomegalovirus infection status. Among some 410 genotyped donors of the cohort, an average of about 240,000 unique TCR beta nucleotide sequences were sequenced per donor, roughly 20% of them non-productive. Of the roughly 400 genotyped donors, roughly 76% were placed in the genetic ancestry cluster associated with self-reported Caucasian donors. In a later analysis, previously published TCR beta repertoires from more than 500 donors were re-analyzed and high-resolution HLA genotyping was added so that TCR occurrence patterns could be studied. An early release covering 500 to 750 HLA-typed donors comprised approximately 300 gigabases of sequencing data and around 85 million unique TCR sequences. Because of strong linkage in the cohort, roughly 5 DR-DQ haplotypes were treated as single units for association and clustering. All discovery cohort repertoires had been generated using a single sequencing platform. Using immunosequencing, the study profiled T cell repertoires from 666 subjects and related those repertoires to cytomegalovirus serostatus. The study was designed to test whether signatures of past pathogen exposure could be identified by cataloging public T cell receptors. A later genetic analysis used genome-wide SNP genotypes for about three fifths of the roughly 700 donors, treating that subset as a discovery cohort. HLA typing covered class I and class II loci at four-digit resolution. The number of typed donors differed by locus: about 620-630 for A, B, C, DRB1 and DQB1; approximately 540 for DQA1; over 600 for DPA1; and some 430 for DPB1. The later analysis used no new phenotypic data to find candidate immune exposures, relying instead on TCR beta sequences and their occurrence across donors. Donor age, sex, ethnicity and CMV serostatus were compiled alongside the repertoire data. An earlier analysis of a few hundred of the donors applied high-throughput TCR beta sequencing to assess whether each TCR beta V gene segment acted as functional or pseudogenic.

In total, 500 to 700 healthy bone marrow donors made up the cohort. At the time of sampling, every cohort member was nominally healthy, though immune exposures that went unrecorded were likely present. The donor was CMV seropositive and was included in the group of 289 seropositive cohort members. A peripheral blood sample was provided by each donor, and peripheral blood mononuclear cells were used for TCR beta sequencing. Genomic DNA extraction from the blood cell samples was performed with the Qiagen DNeasy Blood Extraction Kit. Study-wide findings and limitations: According to a later analysis, TCR association rates differed among HLA loci, with DRB1 alleles showing the most associated TCRs and HLA-C alleles showing the fewest. The authors suggested that the approach could potentially be extended to other disease states and immunological phenotypes. A later genetic analysis associated a missense DCLRE1C variant with V-gene and J-gene trimming of TCR beta chains, and an independent cohort replicated the association. A later analysis associated 17,000 or so TCR beta sequences with specific HLA alleles at a false discovery rate of 0.05. Correlated functional status among segregating V segments might be attributable to linkage disequilibrium, but an unknown experimental factor could not be ruled out. A cluster of highly shared sequence variants was judged likely to be a technical artifact of the sequencing pipeline. Most TCR sequences were observed very rarely across donors, whereas some public TCRs were present in many individuals. An earlier analysis of several hundred of the donors showed that most TCR beta V segments appeared in productive rearrangements either about 87% or about 30% of the time, which broadly matched IMGT annotations. In the study, about 150 TCR beta chains were listed as associated with cytomegalovirus. Some IMGT-functional V segments, including TRBV6-2 and TRBV6-3, could not be told apart with the 87-base-pair reads, so those segments were excluded. In vitro tests confirmed that a few of the cytomegalovirus-associated TCR beta chains recognize cytomegalovirus antigens. For the cohort, immune exposure information was limited to CMV serostatus. In both the original and validation cohorts, the classifier was reported to diagnose cytomegalovirus status with high specificity and sensitivity. In a later analysis, HLA-associated TCR beta chains were found to be more clonally expanded and to have lower generation probabilities than equally common non-associated chains. Strong co-occurrence of HLA alleles, especially DR and DQ, made assigning TCR associations to individual alleles difficult. Sequencing depth was assumed to be roughly uniform across donors in the presence/absence analyses, though that assumption may not hold. HLA typing was unavailable for some donors at each locus, so association tests used only the typed subset. A later genetic analysis reported fewer N-insertions in productive TCRs among donors in an Asian-associated ancestry cluster than the roughly 650-donor mean. This cohort had only TCR beta chains sequenced, and the lack of alpha or paired-chain data limited which features could be detected. According to a later analysis, most CMV-associated TCR beta chains appeared to be HLA-restricted, and the HLA associations seemed to be driven largely by CMV exposure. Because counts were too low, more than 15 rarely observed V segments, including chromosome 9 orphons, were excluded from the earlier analysis of several hundred of the donors. A further reported finding was that TCR beta sequences accurately predicted the HLA-A and HLA-B alleles for most subjects in the first cohort. Several of the top co-occurrence clusters appeared to be linked to parvovirus B19, influenza, CMV and Epstein-Barr virus, according to a later analysis.

The library was prepared using the immunoSEQ multiplex PCR assay. The multiplex PCR relied on a mix of 60 forward primers for TCR Vbeta segments and 13 reverse primers for TCR Jbeta segments. The CDR3 region of rearranged TCR beta genes was amplified from genomic DNA with a multiplex PCR assay. The amplified TCR beta libraries were sequenced on the Illumina HiSeq System as 87-base-pair reads. Regarding the original processing steps: Across the 670 or so repertoires, a later analysis counted 75 million to 90 million unique TCR beta chains, around 11 million of which were shared by at least two donors. To remove PCR and sequencing errors, raw reads were error-corrected and collapsed into unique sequences using a nearest-neighbor algorithm that merged closely related sequences. CDR3 sequences were aligned to IMGT reference sequences to assign V, D and J gene segments. For a sequence to be retained, at least a six-nucleotide match to both a V gene segment and a J gene segment was required. Rearrangements were called productive when the CDR3 lacked stop codons and stayed in frame with V and J; all others were non-productive. CDR3 was defined according to IMGT convention as the region running from the second conserved V-encoded cysteine to the conserved J-encoded phenylalanine. Sequences without an unambiguous match to a single V gene segment were excluded from the earlier analysis of about 640 of the donors. An earlier analysis of 587 of the donors called V segments functional above 56.7% productive rearrangements and segregating when the between-donor standard deviation exceeded 5%. To diagnose cytomegalovirus status from the catalog of TCR beta chain sequences, a statistical classification framework was built. In a later analysis, TCR nucleotide sequences were compared against IMGT/GENE-DB human TR gene sequences so that V and J genes could be assigned. The TCRdist pipeline was used in a later analysis to assign CDR3 sequences and most-parsimonious VDJ recombination scenarios. In a later analysis, every TCR beta chain was defined by the combination of its CDR3 amino acid sequence and its V-gene family, and reads without a unique V-gene family were dropped. A later analysis removed roughly 590 highly shared, low-generation-probability nucleotide sequences to deal with suspected cross-contamination and a sequencing artifact. A later analysis calculated a clonal expansion index for each public chain from normalized within-repertoire ranks of inferred template counts. Generation probabilities in a later analysis came from a VDJ recombination model fitted to out-of-frame rearrangements, and those results were checked against IGoR. A later analysis scored TCR-TCR, TCR-HLA and TCR-CMV co-occurrence with hypergeometric tests, applying a repertoire-size bias correction to TCR pairs. False discovery rates were estimated in a later analysis by permuting HLA or CMV assignments 20 times. In a later analysis, co-occurring TCRs were grouped using DBSCAN, with TCRdist sequence similarity added in when clustering inside HLA-allele-positive subsets. Co-occurrence clustering excluded repertoires with fewer than 30,000 or more than 120,000 public chains, plus five with anomalous nucleotide sharing. TCRdb mirrors the immuneACCESS table, restricted to in-frame sequences. Some clones are absent from its copies; in checked studies, under half trace to an unresolved V gene, and the reason for the others is unknown. V and J calls and clone size come straight from that table; D and trimming were deduced from the DNA. This sample is represented by fewer than 95,000 clones; roughly 85% of them were singletons. The top ten clones comprise about 7.7% of the sample.

The TCR comes from a man aged 40-50 years in good health and CMV-seropositive. The sample taken for sequencing was PBMCs. The V gene is TRBV6-5 and the J gene is TRBJ2-5; TRBD1 lines up with 9 middle nucleotides. Gene TRBJ2-7 matches the end of the DNA better, so the J call may be wrong. The nucleotides are TGTGCCAGCAGCCCCCAGGGACAGGGTATATACGAGCAGTACTTC. Translation gives CASSPQGQGIYEQYF.